These 30 T cell receptor beta chains originate from one sample sequenced in a study of OX40 agonist ivuxolimab in advanced cancers. Library generation was performed with the immunoSEQ multiplex PCR assay. TCRdb retrieved this table from immuneACCESS and kept in-frame rearrangements only. Not all clones are present; in checked studies, unresolved V genes account for under half, and no reason is known for the remainder. Here the sample has tens of thousands of clones; 80% to 90% occur a single time. Of the sample, roughly 2.1% is held by the ten largest clones. Sequencing was performed on CD4+ or CD8+ T cells sorted from blood, taken in a trial of the OX40 agonist ivuxolimab. These receptors were obtained from an adult with an advanced solid tumor such as melanoma, head and neck, liver or kidney cancer.

The J gene is TRBJ2-5, the V gene TRBV28; 14 bases align to TRBD2. The V and J ends lost 5 bases and 8 bases, in that order; junction bases with no gene match: 7. Germline loops: CDR1 MDHEN, CDR2 SYDVKM. The CDR3 contains 15 residues. The DNA for the CDR3 is TGTGCCAGCAGTCCGGGACTAGCGGGAGTTGAAACCCAGTACTTC. Its protein is CASSPGLAGVETQYF.

The genes are TRBV10-3 and TRBJ2-4; D remains unclear. The CDR3 covers 12 residues. Germline V gene lookup returns CDR1 ENHRY and CDR2 SYGVKD. Trimming pared 2 bases from V and 3 bases from J, leaving 2 bases between. CDR3 sequence (DNA): TGTGCCATCAGTGAGGGCAAAAACATTCAGTACTTC. Translating gives CAISEGKNIQYF.

This clone was seen more than once but under ten times. In DNA form, the CDR3 reads TGTGCCACCGGGTGGGGGCGAGGCTACACCTTC. Translated, it gives CATGWGRGYTF. The rearrangement joins TRBV6-5 to TRBJ1-2; TRBD1 might be the D (6 bases). Germline CDR1 reads MNHEY; CDR2 reads SVGAGI. This CDR3 region has 11 residues. Trimming removed 10 bases at V and 8 bases at J, with 14 bases between.

The CDR3 DNA sequence: TGTGCCAGCAGCTCAGGTGGGGGCAATCAGCCCCAGCATTTT. It encodes CASSSGGGNQPQHF. The rearrangement uses TRBV5-5 and TRBJ1-5; D not certain. Germline V gene sequence: CDR1 SGHKS, CDR2 YYEKEE (reference sequence). The V end lost 3 bases, the J end lost 2 bases, and 9 bases lay between the germline ends. The CDR3 extends over 14 amino acids.

This chain uses TRBV7-8 with TRBJ2-7; the D gene is possibly TRBD2 (7 bases). With 3 bases removed from V and 2 bases from J, the gap between germline ends came to 17 bases. Germline-derived CDR1 and CDR2 are SGHVS and FQNEAQ. The CDR3 covers 16 residues. CDR3 protein: CASSFRGGGRTYEQYF. The CDR3 nucleotides read TGTGCCAGCAGCTTCCGGGGAGGGGGTCGTACCTACGAGCAGTACTTC.

CDR3 loop: CASSYSSNTGELFF. The CDR3 DNA reads TGTGCCAGCAGTTACAGCTCGAACACCGGGGAGCTGTTTTTT. The J gene is TRBJ2-2, the V gene TRBV27, with D hard to call. Trimming stripped 4 bases from V and 0 bases from J, with 6 bases between. Germline-derived CDR1 and CDR2 are MNHEY and SMNVEV (reference sequence). The CDR3 has 14 amino acids.

V is TRBV6-1 and J is TRBJ2-1; D ambiguous. The CDR3 is 13 amino acids. Germline V gene lookup returns CDR1 MNHNS and CDR2 SASEGT. The V gene lost 7 bases and the J gene lost 4 bases, with 11 bases spanning the gap. The CDR3 loop is CASTERSYNEQFF. The DNA of the CDR3 is TGTGCCAGCACCGAGAGGTCATACAATGAGCAGTTCTTC.

The chain employs TRBV5-6 and TRBJ2-5; D is ambiguous. This CDR3 has 12 amino acids. Trimming pared 4 bases from V and 4 bases from J, leaving 8 bases between. Germline assignment: CDR1 SGHDT and CDR2 YYEEEE. The CDR3 DNA follows: TGTGCCAGCAGCCACCTTGGAGAGACCCAGTACTTC. Its translation is CASSHLGETQYF.

The chain uses TRBV2 and TRBJ1-4, with D possibly TRBD1 on 5 matching bases. Trimming removed 5 bases at V and 13 bases at J, with 17 bases between. CDR1 and CDR2 (germline): SNHLY, FYNNEI. CDR3 size: 13 residues. The CDR3 loop is CASSTLGGIGLFF. The CDR3 DNA reads as TGTGCCAGCAGTACCCTCGGGGGGATTGGACTGTTTTTT. Looking up the rest from reference TRBV2 and TRBJ1-4 gives the full variable domain: EPEVTQTPSHQVTQMGQEVILRCVPISNHLYFYWYRQILGQKVEFLVSFYNNEISEKSEIFDDQFSVERPDGSNFTLKIRSTKLEDSAMYFCASSTLGGIGLFFGSGTQLSVL.

The chain combines TRBV7-2 with TRBJ1-1; D remains ambiguous. The CDR3 runs to 13 residues. Germline CDR1 SGHTA, CDR2 FQGNSA. With 3 bases removed from V and 1 base from J, the gap between germline ends came to 6 bases. The CDR3 reads CASSLGRNTEAFF. In DNA form, the CDR3 reads TGTGCCAGCAGCTTGGGGAGGAACACTGAAGCTTTCTTT.

This clone was seen once. The rearrangement links TRBV13 to TRBJ2-5, with a weak D call TRBD1 (6 bases). The DNA end is a closer match to TRBJ2-7, so the J assignment may be wrong. Germline V gene sequence: CDR1 PRHDT, CDR2 FYEKMQ (reference sequence). The CDR3 length is 13 residues. CDR3 in DNA: TGTGCCAGCAGCTTGGGGACAAGCTACGAGCAGTACTTC. Translating gives CASSLGTSYEQYF.

The gene calls are TRBV18 and TRBJ2-2, with TRBD2 identical over 7 bases. The CDR3 consists of 15 residues. The germline CDR1 and CDR2 sequences are KGHSH and LQKENI. V lost 2 bases to trimming and J lost 6 bases; unmatched junction nucleotides: 6. The CDR3 coding sequence is TGTGCCAGCTCACCAACGCGGGAGCCCGCCGGGGAGCTGTTTTTT. Its protein product is CASSPTREPAGELFF.

As DNA, the CDR3 is TGTGCCAGCAGCGCGGGCTACCTCGAGGGCTCCTACAATGAGCAGTTCTTC. Protein sequence: CASSAGYLEGSYNEQFF. The V call is TRBV5-4, the J call TRBJ2-1, with D possibly being TRBD2 (5 bases). The germline V gene encodes CDR1 SGHNT and CDR2 YYREEE (reference sequence). The CDR3 contains 17 residues. Trimming removed 4 bases from V and 0 bases from J, with 17 bases in between.

The chain links TRBV4-1 to TRBJ2-3; D perhaps matches TRBD1 (5 bases). V was cut by 1 base and J by 0 bases, with 11 bases left in between. The CDR3 sequence is 16 residues long. Germline CDR1 and CDR2: MGHRA and YSYEKL. For the CDR3, the DNA is TGCGCCAGCAGCCAAGGGACACCCCTAAGCACAGATACGCAGTATTTT. It codes for CASSQGTPLSTDTQYF.

This clone was seen a handful of times. The chain couples TRBV5-1 to TRBJ1-2, with TRBD1 as a possible D gene (5 bases). The CDR3 covers 13 residues. Looked up from germline, CDR1 is SGHRS and CDR2 is YFSETQ. Between the trimmed V and J ends, which lost 2 bases and 4 bases, there was a span of 9 bases. This chain's CDR3 is CASSLQEFYGYTF. The CDR3 DNA sequence: TGCGCCAGCAGCTTACAGGAATTCTATGGCTACACCTTC.

The sample holds a few counts of this clone. The CDR3 spells CASSPPSRGAVGYTF. The CDR3, as DNA: TGTGCCAGCAGTCCCCCTTCCCGGGGGGCTGTTGGCTACACCTTC. The chain couples TRBV28 to TRBJ1-2; tentative D call: TRBD1 (6 bases). V was clipped by 5 bases and J by 7 bases, with 20 bases between them. This CDR3 comprises 15 residues. Germline-derived CDR1 and CDR2 are MDHEN and SYDVKM.

This clone was detected only a few times. V is TRBV6-1 and J is TRBJ2-3, with 12 bases fitting TRBD2. The germline gives CDR1 MNHNS, CDR2 SASEGT. V was clipped by 8 bases and J by 2 bases; unmatched bases: 5. CDR3 length equals 15 residues. The CDR3 loop is CASGTSGRSTDTQYF. DNA of the CDR3: TGTGCCAGCGGAACTAGCGGGAGGTCCACAGATACGCAGTATTTT.

This clone has a single count. V usage is TRBV2 and J usage is TRBJ1-1, with D unresolved. Germline CDR1 is SNHLY and CDR2 is FYNNEI. With 7 bases removed from V and 2 bases from J, the gap between germline ends came to 8 bases. This CDR3 is built from 12 residues. The CDR3 DNA follows: TGTGCCAGCATGGCCGCTAACACTGAAGCTTTCTTT. Amino acid sequence: CASMAANTEAFF.

The V gene is TRBV5-1, the J gene TRBJ1-1; D unresolved. The V end was cut by 2 bases, the J end by 2 bases, with 13 bases between. Germline V lookup: CDR1 SGHRS, CDR2 YFSETQ. The CDR3 totals 15 residues. The CDR3 protein is CASSFGQTFNTEAFF. In DNA form, the CDR3 reads TGCGCCAGCAGCTTCGGGCAGACCTTTAACACTGAAGCTTTCTTT.

This chain uses TRBV11-2 with TRBJ2-7; D is perhaps TRBD1 (5 bases). The CDR3 extends over 13 amino acids. Germline lookup yields CDR1 SGHAT and CDR2 FQNNGV. V was cut by 1 base and J by 3 bases, with 7 bases left in between. The CDR3 bases are TGTGCCAGCAGCTTAGGACAGAACTACGAGCAGTACTTC. This encodes CASSLGQNYEQYF. The variable domain in full, with the rest retrieved from reference TRBV11-2 and TRBJ2-7, is EAGVAQSPRYKIIEKRQSVAFWCNPISGHATLYWYQQILGQGPKLLIQFQNNGVVDDSQLPKDRFSAERLKGVDSTLKIQPAKLEDSAVYLCASSLGQNYEQYFGPGTRLTVT.

This clone was seen a single time. This rearrangement joins TRBV7-2 to TRBJ2-1; TRBD1 matches at 8 bases. Germline loops: CDR1 SGHTA, CDR2 FQGNSA. The CDR3 extends over 13 amino acids. The junction had 4 bases not matched to a gene; V was cut back by 5 bases and J by 7 bases. CDR3 in amino acids: CASSARQGNEQFF. The DNA for the CDR3 is TGTGCCAGCAGCGCGAGACAGGGGAATGAGCAGTTCTTC.

V gene TRBV21-1 combines with J gene TRBJ2-7; TRBD2, as called in the table, went unchecked against the DNA. TRBV21-1 is classified as a pseudogene. The CDR3 length is 18 residues. The DNA for the CDR3 is TGTGCCAGCAGCAAAGGCCCCAGACTAGCGGGTCGACTCTACGAGCAGTACGTC. It is translated as CASSKGPRLAGRLYEQYV.

This chain uses TRBV4-2 with TRBJ2-7, with TRBD2 matching over 11 bases. This CDR3 is built from 18 residues. Germline trimming cut 1 base from V and 3 bases from J; bases unmatched to any gene: 11. Germline CDR1 and CDR2: LGHNA and YNFKEQ. Written as DNA, the CDR3 is TGTGCCAGCAGCCAAGTCCTAACTAGCGGGAGTGGCGGCTACGAGCAGTACTTC. Translation: CASSQVLTSGSGGYEQYF.

This rearrangement joins TRBV19 to TRBJ1-1, with 7 bases identical to TRBD1. In germline, CDR1 is LNHDA, CDR2 SQIVND (reference sequence). After removal of 3 bases from V and 1 base from J, the junction contained 11 bases not matched to a gene. This CDR3 comprises 17 residues. The CDR3 loop reads CASSIPRWRGPNTEAFF. For the CDR3, the DNA is TGTGCCAGTAGTATCCCCCGTTGGAGGGGGCCGAACACTGAAGCTTTCTTT.

The V and J genes are TRBV7-2 and TRBJ1-5; D unclear. The CDR3 consists of 13 residues. Trimming removed 2 bases from V and 2 bases from J, with 4 bases in between. In germline, CDR1 is SGHTA, CDR2 FQGNSA. DNA for the CDR3: TGTGCCAGCAGCTTAAGAGGCAATCAGCCCCAGCATTTT. This encodes CASSLRGNQPQHF.

J is TRBJ1-6 and V is TRBV9; D is unclear. The germline gives CDR1 SGDLS, CDR2 YYNGEE. Trimming removed 2 bases from V and 8 bases from J, with 11 bases in between. The CDR3 totals 14 residues. CDR3 residues: CASSVADGDSPLHF. In DNA form, the CDR3 reads TGTGCCAGCAGCGTGGCAGATGGGGATTCACCCCTCCACTTT.

A single count supports this clone. The chain joins TRBV6-5 to TRBJ2-5, with no clear D. The germline gives CDR1 MNHEY, CDR2 SVGAGI. The CDR3 sequence is 15 residues long. V was pared by 0 bases and J by 7 bases, with 15 bases between. In DNA, the CDR3 is TGTGCCAGCAGTTACTCGGCCGGAAACCCAGGGACCCAGTACTTC. Its translation is CASSYSAGNPGTQYF.

The chain's CDR3 is CASSQGGTGWATEAFF. The CDR3 DNA sequence: TGTGCCAGCAGCCAAGGAGGGACAGGGTGGGCCACTGAAGCTTTCTTT. The chain uses TRBV14 and TRBJ1-1; TRBD1 agrees at 9 bases. V lost 1 base to trimming and J lost 4 bases; unmatched junction nucleotides: 7. The CDR3 consists of 16 residues. The V gene's germline CDR1 is SGHDN and CDR2 FVKESK.

V gene TRBV11-2 combines with J gene TRBJ2-1; 12 bases are a match to TRBD2. Germline lookup yields CDR1 SGHAT and CDR2 FQNNGV. J gave up 15 bases and V 2 bases, and 5 bases lay outside the gene matches. This CDR3 is built from 13 residues. This CDR3 is CASSLPSGRAPFF. The CDR3 nucleotides are TGTGCCAGCAGCTTACCTAGCGGGAGGGCCCCGTTCTTC. Full variable domain (outside the CDR3, taken from reference TRBV11-2 and TRBJ2-1): EAGVAQSPRYKIIEKRQSVAFWCNPISGHATLYWYQQILGQGPKLLIQFQNNGVVDDSQLPKDRFSAERLKGVDSTLKIQPAKLEDSAVYLCASSLPSGRAPFFGPGTRLTVL.

This sequence joins TRBV5-1 and TRBJ2-1; tentatively, D is TRBD1 or TRBD2 (6 bases each). Trimming took off 0 bases at V and 6 bases at J, with 16 bases between the two ends. The CDR3 extends over 16 amino acids. Germline CDR1 reads SGHRS; CDR2 reads YFSETQ. CDR3 DNA: TGCGCCAGCAGCTTGGTATTGTCTAGGGGGGCCAATGAGCAGTTCTTC. Translation: CASSLVLSRGANEQFF.